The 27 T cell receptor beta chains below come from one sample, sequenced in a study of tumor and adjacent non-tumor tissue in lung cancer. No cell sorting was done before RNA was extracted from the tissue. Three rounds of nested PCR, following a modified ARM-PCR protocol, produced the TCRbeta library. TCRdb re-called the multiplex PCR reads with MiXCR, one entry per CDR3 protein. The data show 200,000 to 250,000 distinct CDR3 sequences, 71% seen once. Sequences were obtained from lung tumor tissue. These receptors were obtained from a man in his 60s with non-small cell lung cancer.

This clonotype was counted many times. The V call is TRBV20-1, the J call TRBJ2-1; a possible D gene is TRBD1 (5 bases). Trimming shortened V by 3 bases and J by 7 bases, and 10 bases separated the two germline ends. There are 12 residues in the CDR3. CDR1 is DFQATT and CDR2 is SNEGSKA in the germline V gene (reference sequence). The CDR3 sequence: CSASSRVNEQFF. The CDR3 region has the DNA TGCAGTGCTAGTTCCAGGGTGAATGAGCAGTTCTTC.

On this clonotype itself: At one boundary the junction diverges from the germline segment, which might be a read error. The DNA for the CDR3 is TGTGCCAGTGAAGGGGGAGGATTTGATGAGCAGTCCTTC. As protein: CASEGGGFDEQSF. The rearrangement joins TRBV12-3 or TRBV12-4 to TRBJ2-1; D is tentatively TRBD1 or TRBD2 (6 bases each). The CDR3 totals 13 residues.

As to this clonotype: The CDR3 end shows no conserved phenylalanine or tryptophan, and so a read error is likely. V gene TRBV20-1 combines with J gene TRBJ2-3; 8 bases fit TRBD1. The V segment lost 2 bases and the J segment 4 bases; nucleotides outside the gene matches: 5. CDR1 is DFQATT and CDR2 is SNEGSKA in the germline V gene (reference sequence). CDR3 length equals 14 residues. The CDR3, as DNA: TGCAGTGCTAGATATGACAGGGGTTCAGATACGCAGTATCTT. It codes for CSARYDRGSDTQYL.

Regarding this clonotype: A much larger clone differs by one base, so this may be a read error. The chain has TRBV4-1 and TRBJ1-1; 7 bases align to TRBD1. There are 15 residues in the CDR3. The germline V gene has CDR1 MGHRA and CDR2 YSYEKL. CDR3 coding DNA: TGCTCCAGCAGCCAATGGACAGGTTCGAACACTGAAGCTTTCTTT. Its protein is CSSSQWTGSNTEAFF.

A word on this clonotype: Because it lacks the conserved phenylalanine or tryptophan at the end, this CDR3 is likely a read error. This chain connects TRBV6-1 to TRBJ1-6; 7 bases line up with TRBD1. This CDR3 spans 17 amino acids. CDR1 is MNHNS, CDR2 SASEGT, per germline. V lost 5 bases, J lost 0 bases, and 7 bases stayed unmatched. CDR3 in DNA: TGTGCCAGCAGTTACTCCGCAGGGGGCTCCTATAATTCACCCCTCCACCTT. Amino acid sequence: CASSYSAGGSYNSPLHL.

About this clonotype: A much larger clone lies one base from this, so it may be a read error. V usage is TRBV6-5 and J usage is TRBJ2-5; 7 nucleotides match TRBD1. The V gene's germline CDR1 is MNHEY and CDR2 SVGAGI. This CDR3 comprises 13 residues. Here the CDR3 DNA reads TGTGCCTGCAGGGGGACGTACAAAGAGACCCAGTACTTC. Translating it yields CACRGTYKETQYF.

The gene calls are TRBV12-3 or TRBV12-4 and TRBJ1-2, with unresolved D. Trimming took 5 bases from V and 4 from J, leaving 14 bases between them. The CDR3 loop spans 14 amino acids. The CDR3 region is CASSPSTVFYGYTF. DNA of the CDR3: TGTGCCAGCAGTCCTAGTACAGTCTTCTATGGCTACACCTTC.

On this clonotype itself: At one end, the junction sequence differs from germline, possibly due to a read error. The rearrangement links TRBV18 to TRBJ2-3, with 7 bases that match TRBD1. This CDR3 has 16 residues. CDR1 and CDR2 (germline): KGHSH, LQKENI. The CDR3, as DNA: TGTGCCAGCTCACCACCCAAAGGGGGCGGTACAGATACGCATTATTTT. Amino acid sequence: CASSPPKGGGTDTHYF.

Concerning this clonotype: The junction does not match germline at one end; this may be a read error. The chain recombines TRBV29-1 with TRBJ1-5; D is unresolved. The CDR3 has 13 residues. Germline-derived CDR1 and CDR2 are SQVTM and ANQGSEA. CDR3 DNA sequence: TGTAGCGCCTGCCATGGAGGCAATCAGCCCCAGCATTTT. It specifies CSACHGGNQPQHF.

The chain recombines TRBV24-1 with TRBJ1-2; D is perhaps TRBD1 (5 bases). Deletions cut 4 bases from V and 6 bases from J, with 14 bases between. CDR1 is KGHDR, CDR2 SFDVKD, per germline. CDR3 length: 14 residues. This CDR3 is CATSDPGRWDGYTF. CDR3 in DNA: TGTGCCACCAGTGACCCGGGACGTTGGGATGGCTACACCTTC.

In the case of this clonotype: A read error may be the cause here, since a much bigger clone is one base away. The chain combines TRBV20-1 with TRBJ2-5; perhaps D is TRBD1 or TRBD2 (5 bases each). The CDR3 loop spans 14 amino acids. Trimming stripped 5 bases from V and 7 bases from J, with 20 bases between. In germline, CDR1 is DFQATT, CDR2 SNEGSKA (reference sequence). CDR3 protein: CSAALGVSAGTQYF. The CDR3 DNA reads TGCAGTGCTGCCCTAGGGGTATCGGCGGGGACCCAGTACTTC.

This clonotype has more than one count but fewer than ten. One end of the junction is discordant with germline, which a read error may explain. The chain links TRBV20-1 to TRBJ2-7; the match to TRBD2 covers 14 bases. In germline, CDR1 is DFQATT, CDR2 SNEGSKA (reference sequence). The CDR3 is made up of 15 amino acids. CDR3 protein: CSARTSGRASFEQYF. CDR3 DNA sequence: TGCAGTGCTAGGACTAGCGGGAGGGCCTCCTTCGAGCAGTACTTC.

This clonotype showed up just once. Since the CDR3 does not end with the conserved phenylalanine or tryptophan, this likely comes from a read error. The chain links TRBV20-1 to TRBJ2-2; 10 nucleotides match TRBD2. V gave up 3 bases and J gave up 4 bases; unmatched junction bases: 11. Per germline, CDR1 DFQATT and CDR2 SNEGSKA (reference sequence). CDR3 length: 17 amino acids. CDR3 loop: CSARKVSGGMATGELFL. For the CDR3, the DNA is TGCAGTGCTAGGAAGGTTAGCGGGGGGATGGCCACCGGGGAGCTGTTTCTT.

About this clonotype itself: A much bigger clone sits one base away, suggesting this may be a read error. The DNA for the CDR3 is TGTGCCAGCAGCTTAGAACAGTGGGGGACCTACGAGCAGTACTTC. It yields the protein CASSLEQWGTYEQYF. The chain is built from TRBV11-3 and TRBJ2-7; D may match TRBD1 or TRBD2 (5 bases each). Trimming took off 0 bases at V and 2 bases at J, with 11 bases between the two ends. The CDR3 runs 15 residues. Per germline, CDR1 SGHNT and CDR2 YENEEA.

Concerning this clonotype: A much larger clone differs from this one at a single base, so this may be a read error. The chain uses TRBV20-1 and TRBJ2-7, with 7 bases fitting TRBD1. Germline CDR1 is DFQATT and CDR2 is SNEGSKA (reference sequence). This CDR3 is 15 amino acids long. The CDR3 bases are TGCAGTGCTAGCCCCCTTAGGGGGCAGGCCTACGAGCTGTACTTC. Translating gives CSASPLRGQAYELYF.

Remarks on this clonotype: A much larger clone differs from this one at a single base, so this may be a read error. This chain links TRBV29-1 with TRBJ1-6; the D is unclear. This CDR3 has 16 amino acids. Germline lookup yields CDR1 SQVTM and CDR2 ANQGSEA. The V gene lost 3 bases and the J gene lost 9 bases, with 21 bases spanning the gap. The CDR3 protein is CSVDDKAGAVGSPLHF. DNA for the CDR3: TGCAGCGTTGATGATAAGGCGGGTGCGGTGGGTTCACCCCTCCACTTT.

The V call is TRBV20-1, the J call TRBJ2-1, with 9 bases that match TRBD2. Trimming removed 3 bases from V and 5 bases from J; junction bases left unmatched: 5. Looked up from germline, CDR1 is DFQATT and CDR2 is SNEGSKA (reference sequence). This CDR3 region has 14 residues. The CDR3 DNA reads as TGCAGTGCTAGGACGGGACTAGCAAACAATGAGCAGTTCTTC. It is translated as CSARTGLANNEQFF.

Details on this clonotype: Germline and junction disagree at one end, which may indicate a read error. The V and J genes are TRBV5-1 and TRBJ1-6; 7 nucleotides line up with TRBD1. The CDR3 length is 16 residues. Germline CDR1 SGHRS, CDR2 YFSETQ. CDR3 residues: CASSQEGAIRNSLLHF. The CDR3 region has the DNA TGCGCCAGCAGCCAGGAGGGGGCGATTCGGAATTCACTCCTCCACTTT.

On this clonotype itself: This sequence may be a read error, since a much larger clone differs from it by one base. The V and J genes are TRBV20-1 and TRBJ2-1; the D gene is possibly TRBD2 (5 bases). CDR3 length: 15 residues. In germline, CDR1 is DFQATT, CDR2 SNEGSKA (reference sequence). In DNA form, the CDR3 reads TGCAGTGCTGCAATTGACTACGGGCAGTACAATGAGCGGTTCTTC. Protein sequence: CSAAIDYGQYNERFF.

The CDR3 nucleotides read TGTGCCAGCAGTTTCAGGGGCTCTGGAAACACCATATATTTT. This translates into CASSFRGSGNTIYF. The chain recombines TRBV12-3 or TRBV12-4 with TRBJ1-3; D is perhaps TRBD1 (6 bases). The CDR3 totals 14 residues. V lost 3 bases and J lost 0, with 6 bases in between.

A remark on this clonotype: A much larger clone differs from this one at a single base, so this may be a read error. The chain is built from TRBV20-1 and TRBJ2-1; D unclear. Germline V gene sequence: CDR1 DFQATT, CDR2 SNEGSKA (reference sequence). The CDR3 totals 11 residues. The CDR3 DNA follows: TGCAGTGCTAGTTGGGCAAGTGAGCGGTTCTTC. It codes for CSASWASERFF.

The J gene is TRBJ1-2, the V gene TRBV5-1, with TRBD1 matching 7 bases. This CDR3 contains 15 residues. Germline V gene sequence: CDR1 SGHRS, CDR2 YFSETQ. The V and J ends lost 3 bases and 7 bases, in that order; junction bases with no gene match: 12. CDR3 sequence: CASSSSVGTEVGYTF. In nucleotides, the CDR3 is TGCGCCAGCAGCTCCTCGGTCGGGACAGAGGTTGGCTACACCTTC.

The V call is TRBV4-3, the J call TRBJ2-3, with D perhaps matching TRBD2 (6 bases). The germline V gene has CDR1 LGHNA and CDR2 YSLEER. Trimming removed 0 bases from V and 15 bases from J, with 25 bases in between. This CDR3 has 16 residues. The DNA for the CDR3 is TGCGCCAGCAGCCAAGATAGAGCGGGCACCATAGATATGCACTATTTT. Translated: CASSQDRAGTIDMHYF.

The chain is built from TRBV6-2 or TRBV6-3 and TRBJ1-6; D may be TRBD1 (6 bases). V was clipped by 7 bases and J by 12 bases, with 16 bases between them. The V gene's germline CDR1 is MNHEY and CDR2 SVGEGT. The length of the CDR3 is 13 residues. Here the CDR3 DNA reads TGTGCCAGCACGGGACATGGTGCTTTACCCCTCCACTTT. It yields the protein CASTGHGALPLHF.

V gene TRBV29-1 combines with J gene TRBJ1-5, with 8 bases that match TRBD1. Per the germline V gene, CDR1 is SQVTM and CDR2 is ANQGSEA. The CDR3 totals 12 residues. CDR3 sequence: CRATGGVQPQHF. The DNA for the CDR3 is TGCAGAGCCACAGGGGGGGTTCAACCCCAGCATTTT.

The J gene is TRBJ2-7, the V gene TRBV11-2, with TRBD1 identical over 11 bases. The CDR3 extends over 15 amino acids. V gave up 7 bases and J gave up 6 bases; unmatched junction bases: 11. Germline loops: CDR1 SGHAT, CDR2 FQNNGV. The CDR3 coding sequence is TGTGCCAGCAACCGATACGGGACAGGGGGTCTCGAGCAGTACTTC. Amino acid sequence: CASNRYGTGGLEQYF. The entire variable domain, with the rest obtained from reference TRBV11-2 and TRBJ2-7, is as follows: EAGVAQSPRYKIIEKRQSVAFWCNPISGHATLYWYQQILGQGPKLLIQFQNNGVVDDSQLPKDRFSAERLKGVDSTLKIQPAKLEDSAVYLCASNRYGTGGLEQYFGPGTRLTVT.

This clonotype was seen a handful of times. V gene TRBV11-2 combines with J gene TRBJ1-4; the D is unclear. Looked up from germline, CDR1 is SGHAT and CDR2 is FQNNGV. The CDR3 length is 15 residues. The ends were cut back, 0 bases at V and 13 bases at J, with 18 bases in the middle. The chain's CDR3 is CASSLDRTSPVGLFF. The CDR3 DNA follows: TGTGCCAGCAGCTTAGATCGTACCAGCCCTGTGGGACTGTTTTTT.